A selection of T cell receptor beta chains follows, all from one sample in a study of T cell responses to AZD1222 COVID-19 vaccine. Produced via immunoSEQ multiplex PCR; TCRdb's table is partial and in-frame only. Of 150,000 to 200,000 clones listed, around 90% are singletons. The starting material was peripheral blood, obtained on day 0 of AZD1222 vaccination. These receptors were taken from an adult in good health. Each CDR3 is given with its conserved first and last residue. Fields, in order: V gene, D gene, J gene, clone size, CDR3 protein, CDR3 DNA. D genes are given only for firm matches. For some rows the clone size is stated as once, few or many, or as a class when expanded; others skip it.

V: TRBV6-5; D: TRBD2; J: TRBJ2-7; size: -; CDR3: CASSTGLAYEQYF; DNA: TGTGCCAGCAGCACAGGACTAGCCTACGAGCAGTACTTC
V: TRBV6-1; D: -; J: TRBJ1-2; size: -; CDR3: CASSEAGQPYGYTF; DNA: TGTGCCAGCAGTGAAGCCGGACAGCCGTATGGCTACACCTTC
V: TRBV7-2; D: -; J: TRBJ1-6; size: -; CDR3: CASSLLLRSPLHF; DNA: TGTGCCAGCAGCTTGCTCCTCCGTTCACCCCTCCACTTT
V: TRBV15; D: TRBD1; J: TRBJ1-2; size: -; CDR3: CATSRPGQPYGYTF; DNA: TGTGCCACCAGCAGACCGGGACAGCCCTATGGCTACACCTTC
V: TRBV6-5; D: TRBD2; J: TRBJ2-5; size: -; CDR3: CASRLAGVEETQYF; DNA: TGTGCCAGCAGATTAGCGGGGGTGGAGGAGACCCAGTACTTC
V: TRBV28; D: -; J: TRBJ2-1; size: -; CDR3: CASSSVGNEQFF; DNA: TGTGCCAGCAGTTCGGTGGGTAATGAGCAGTTCTTC
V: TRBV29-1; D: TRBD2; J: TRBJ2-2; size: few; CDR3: CSARGSGELFF; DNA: TGCAGCGCGCGGGGGTCCGGGGAGCTGTTTTTT
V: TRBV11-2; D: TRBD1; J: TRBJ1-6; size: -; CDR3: CASSLRGQSYNSPLHF; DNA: TGTGCCAGCAGCTTAAGGGGGCAATCCTATAATTCACCCCTCCACTTT
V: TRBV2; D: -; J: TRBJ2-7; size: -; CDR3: CAKALYGQPYEQYF; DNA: TGTGCCAAGGCTTTGTACGGACAGCCCTACGAGCAGTACTTC
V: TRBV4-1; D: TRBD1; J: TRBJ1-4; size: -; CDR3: CASSQPDRADEKLFF; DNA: TGCGCCAGCAGCCAGCCCGACAGGGCAGATGAAAAACTGTTTTTT
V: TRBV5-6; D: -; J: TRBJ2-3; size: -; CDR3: CASSLGHLDTQYF; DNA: TGTGCCAGCAGCTTGGGACATCTAGATACGCAGTATTTT
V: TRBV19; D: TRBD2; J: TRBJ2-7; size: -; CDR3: CASSIGRMGLATYEQYF; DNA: TGTGCCAGTAGTATCGGTCGAATGGGACTAGCAACCTACGAGCAGTACTTC
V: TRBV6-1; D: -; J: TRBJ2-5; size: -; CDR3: CASSSLASEVSQYF; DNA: TGTGCCAGCAGTTCGTTAGCCTCGGAAGTGTCCCAGTACTTC
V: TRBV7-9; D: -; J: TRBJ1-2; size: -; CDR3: CASSLGQNEGYTF; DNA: TGTGCCAGCAGCCTTGGGCAAAATGAGGGCTACACCTTC
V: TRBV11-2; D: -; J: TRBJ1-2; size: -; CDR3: CASSYGGGFGGYTF; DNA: TGTGCCAGCAGCTATGGGGGAGGGTTTGGTGGCTACACCTTC
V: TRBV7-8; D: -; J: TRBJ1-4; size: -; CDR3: CASSQMSDGYEKLFF; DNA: TGTGCCAGCAGCCAAATGAGTGACGGGTATGAAAAACTGTTTTTT
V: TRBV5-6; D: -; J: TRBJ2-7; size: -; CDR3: CASSLLAGGYEQYF; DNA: TGTGCCAGCAGCTTGTTGGCAGGGGGGTACGAGCAGTACTTC
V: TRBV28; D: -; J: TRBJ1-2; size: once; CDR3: CASSSPRDGHYGYTF; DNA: TGTGCCAGCAGTTCCCCGCGGGACGGACACTATGGCTACACCTTC
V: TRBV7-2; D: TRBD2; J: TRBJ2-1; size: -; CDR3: CASSSLVYGGRVHLGEQFF; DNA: TGTGCCAGCAGCAGCTTAGTTTATGGCGGGAGAGTCCACCTTGGTGAGCAGTTCTTC
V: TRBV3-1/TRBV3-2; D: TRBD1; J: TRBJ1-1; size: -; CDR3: CASSPGQGGTEAFF; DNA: TGTGCCAGCAGCCCCGGACAGGGGGGAACTGAAGCTTTCTTT
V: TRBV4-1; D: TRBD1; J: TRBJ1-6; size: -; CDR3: CASSLDRASSPLHF; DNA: TGCGCCAGCAGCTTAGACAGGGCATCCTCACCCCTCCACTTT
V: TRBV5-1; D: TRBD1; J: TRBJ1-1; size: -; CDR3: CASSRGQGGNTEAFF; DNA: TGCGCCAGCAGCAGAGGACAGGGTGGAAACACTGAAGCTTTCTTT
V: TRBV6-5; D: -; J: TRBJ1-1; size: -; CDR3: CASSPAPMNTEAFF; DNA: TGTGCCAGCAGTCCCGCCCCAATGAACACTGAAGCTTTCTTT
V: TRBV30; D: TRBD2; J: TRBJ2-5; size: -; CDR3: CAWSVRVLAPKRLETQYF; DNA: TGTGCCTGGAGTGTACGCGTACTAGCGCCCAAGAGGCTAGAGACCCAGTACTTC
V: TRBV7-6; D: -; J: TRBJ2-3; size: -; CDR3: CASSLEEISTDTQYF; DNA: TGTGCCAGCAGCTTAGAGGAGATTAGCACAGATACGCAGTATTTT
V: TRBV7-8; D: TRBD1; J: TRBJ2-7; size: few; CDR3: CASSLYVTGVYEQYF; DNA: TGTGCCAGCAGCTTATACGTGACAGGGGTCTACGAGCAGTACTTC
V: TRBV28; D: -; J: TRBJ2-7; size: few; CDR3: CASSSTGRSYEQYF; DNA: TGTGCCAGCAGTTCCACAGGGCGGTCCTACGAGCAGTACTTC
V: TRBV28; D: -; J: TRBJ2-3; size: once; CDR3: CASSGEVTGHF; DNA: TGTGCCAGCAGCGGGGAGGTTACGGGTCATTTT
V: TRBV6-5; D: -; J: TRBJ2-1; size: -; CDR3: CASSRPVDNEQFF; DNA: TGTGCCAGCAGTCGGCCAGTCGACAATGAGCAGTTCTTC
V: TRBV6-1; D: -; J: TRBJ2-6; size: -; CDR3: CASSEAAGAGANVLTF; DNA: TGTGCCAGCAGTGAAGCCGCAGGGGCTGGGGCCAACGTCCTGACTTTC
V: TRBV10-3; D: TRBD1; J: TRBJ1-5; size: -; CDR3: CATGTGDVQPQHF; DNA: TGTGCCACCGGGACAGGGGACGTTCAGCCCCAGCATTTT
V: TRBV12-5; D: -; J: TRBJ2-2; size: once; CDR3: CASGLERSNTGELFF; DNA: TGTGCTAGTGGTTTGGAACGTTCGAACACCGGGGAGCTGTTTTTT
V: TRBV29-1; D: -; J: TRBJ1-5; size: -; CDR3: CSVLMGRYSNQPQHF; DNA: TGCAGCGTTTTGATGGGGAGGTATAGCAATCAGCCCCAGCATTTT
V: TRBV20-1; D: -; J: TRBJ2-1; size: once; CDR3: CSASREADNEQFF; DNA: TGCAGTGCTAGTAGGGAGGCCGACAATGAGCAGTTCTTC
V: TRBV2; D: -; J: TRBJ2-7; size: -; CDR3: CASSERLDSTYEQYF; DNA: TGTGCCAGCAGTGAAAGGCTAGATAGTACTTACGAGCAGTACTTC
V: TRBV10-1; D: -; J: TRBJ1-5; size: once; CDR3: CASSGRSSNQPQHF; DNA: TGCGCCAGCAGTGGAAGATCTAGCAATCAGCCCCAGCATTTT
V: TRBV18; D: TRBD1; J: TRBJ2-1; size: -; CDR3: CASSPGQGAYNEQFF; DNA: TGTGCCAGCTCACCAGGACAGGGGGCGTACAATGAGCAGTTCTTC
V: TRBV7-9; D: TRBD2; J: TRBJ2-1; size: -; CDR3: CASSLISGSEEQFF; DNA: TGTGCCAGCAGCTTAATCAGCGGGAGTGAGGAGCAGTTCTTC
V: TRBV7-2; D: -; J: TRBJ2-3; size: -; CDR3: CASSPTQLAWLDTQYF; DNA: TGTGCCAGCAGCCCTACCCAACTAGCATGGTTGGATACGCAGTATTTT
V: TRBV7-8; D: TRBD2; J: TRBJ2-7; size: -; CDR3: CASSLAGDYPHEQYF; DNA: TGTGCCAGCAGCTTAGCGGGGGACTACCCGCACGAGCAGTACTTC
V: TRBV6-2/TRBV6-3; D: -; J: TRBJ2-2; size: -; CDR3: CASSYSGFAHLNTGELFF; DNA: TGTGCCAGCAGTTACTCGGGATTCGCCCACCTGAACACCGGGGAGCTGTTTTTT
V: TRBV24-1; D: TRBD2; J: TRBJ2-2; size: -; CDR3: CPPRARGGAGTGELFF; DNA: TGCCCCCCCCGCGCGCGCGGGGGGGCTGGGACCGGGGAGCTGTTTTTT
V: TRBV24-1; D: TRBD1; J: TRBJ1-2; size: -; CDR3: CATSDPDRGYGYTF; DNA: TGTGCCACCAGTGACCCCGACAGGGGCTATGGCTACACCTTC
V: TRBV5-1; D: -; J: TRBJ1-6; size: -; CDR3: CASSLGRGVSPLHF; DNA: TGCGCCAGCAGCTTGGGCAGGGGTGTCTCACCCCTCCACTTT
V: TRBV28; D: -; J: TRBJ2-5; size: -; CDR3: CASSLGVVEETQYF; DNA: TGTGCCAGCAGTTTAGGGGTAGTGGAAGAGACCCAGTACTTC
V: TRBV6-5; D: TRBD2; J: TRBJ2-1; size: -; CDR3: CASRRGRGSYNEQFF; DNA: TGTGCCAGCAGACGCGGGCGGGGGTCCTACAATGAGCAGTTCTTC
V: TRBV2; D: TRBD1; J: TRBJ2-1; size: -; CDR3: CASSGQGDSYNEQFF; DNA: TGTGCCAGCAGTGGTCAGGGGGACTCCTACAATGAGCAGTTCTTC
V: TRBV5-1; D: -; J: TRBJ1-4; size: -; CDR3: CASSLAGGTNEKLFF; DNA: TGCGCCAGCAGCTTGGCTGGGGGCACTAATGAAAAACTGTTTTTT
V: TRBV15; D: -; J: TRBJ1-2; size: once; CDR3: CATSETEIYGYTF; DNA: TGTGCCACCAGTGAAACAGAAATCTATGGCTACACCTTC
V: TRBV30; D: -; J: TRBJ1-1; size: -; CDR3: CAWSNQVRGNTEAFF; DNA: TGTGCCTGGAGTAATCAGGTGCGGGGAAACACTGAAGCTTTCTTT
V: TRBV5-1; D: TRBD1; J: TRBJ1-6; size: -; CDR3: CASSFVTGTQLGPLHF; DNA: TGCGCCAGCAGCTTCGTGACAGGGACCCAGCTAGGCCCCCTCCACTTT
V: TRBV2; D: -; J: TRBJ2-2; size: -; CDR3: CASSEALFKGNTGELFF; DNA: TGTGCCAGCAGTGAAGCGCTCTTTAAGGGGAACACCGGGGAGCTGTTTTTT
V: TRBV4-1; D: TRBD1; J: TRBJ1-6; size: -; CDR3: CASSQGTGFLSPLHF; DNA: TGCGCCAGCAGCCAAGGGACAGGGTTCCTTTCACCCCTCCACTTT
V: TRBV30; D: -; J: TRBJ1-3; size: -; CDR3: CACRESGNTIYF; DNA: TGTGCCTGCAGGGAATCAGGAAACACCATATATTTT
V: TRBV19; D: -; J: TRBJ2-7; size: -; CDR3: CASSIPDLGAHEQYF; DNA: TGTGCCAGTAGTATCCCGGACTTAGGGGCCCACGAGCAGTACTTC
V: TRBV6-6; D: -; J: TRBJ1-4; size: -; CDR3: CATRGRNHEKLFF; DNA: TGTGCCACCAGGGGCAGAAACCATGAAAAACTGTTTTTT
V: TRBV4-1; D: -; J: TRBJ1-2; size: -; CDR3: CASSQVARGLHGYTF; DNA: TGCGCCAGCAGCCAAGTCGCCAGGGGACTCCATGGCTACACCTTC
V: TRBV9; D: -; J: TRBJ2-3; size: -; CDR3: CASSVGRGPDTQYF; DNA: TGTGCCAGCAGCGTAGGTAGGGGCCCAGATACGCAGTATTTT
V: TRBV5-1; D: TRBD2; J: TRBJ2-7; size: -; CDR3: CASSPGGDFLDEQYF; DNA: TGCGCCAGCAGCCCCGGGGGGGACTTCCTAGACGAGCAGTACTTC